Presented here are 8 T cell receptor beta chains from one specimen sequenced in a study of control samples from healthy donors and cancer patients. Sequencing used immunoSEQ multiplex PCR; TCRdb keeps in-frame clones, though not all of them. The sample has about 120,000 clones; approximately 90% are singletons. Sequencing input: blood. The source of these receptors is a woman under 30 in good health.

V usage is TRBV14 and J usage is TRBJ2-2, with 7 bases that match TRBD2. V lost 4 bases, J lost 4 bases, and 12 bases stayed unmatched. The CDR3 is made up of 17 amino acids. CDR1 is SGHDN, CDR2 FVKESK, per germline. The DNA of the CDR3 is TGTGCCAGCAGCCCCAGATCGGGCCCGGGGGGCACCGGGGAGCTGTTTTTT. Its protein product is CASSPRSGPGGTGELFF. Looking up the rest from reference TRBV14 and TRBJ2-2 gives the full variable domain: EAGVTQFPSHSVIEKGQTVTLRCDPISGHDNLYWYRRVMGKEIKFLLHFVKESKQDESGMPNNRFLAERTGGTYSTLKVQPAELEDSGVYFCASSPRSGPGGTGELFFGEGSRLTVL.

The chain uses TRBV5-1 and TRBJ2-7; D unresolved. Germline V CDR1 and CDR2: SGHRS, YFSETQ. Trimming pared 6 bases from V and 6 bases from J, leaving 10 bases between. The CDR3 consists of 11 residues. The CDR3 reads CASTYGGEQYF. CDR3 DNA sequence: TGCGCCAGCACCTATGGTGGCGAGCAGTACTTC.

The chain employs TRBV6-2 or TRBV6-3 and TRBJ2-3; 11 nucleotides agree with TRBD1. Germline CDR1 and CDR2: MNHEY and SVGEGT. V lost 2 bases to trimming and J lost 5 bases; unmatched junction nucleotides: 9. The CDR3 totals 17 residues. In DNA form, the CDR3 reads TGTGCCAGCAGTTACGGAAGGACAGGGGGCCAGAGAGATACGCAGTATTTT. Amino acid sequence: CASSYGRTGGQRDTQYF.

The rearrangement joins TRBV28 to TRBJ1-1, with a possible D match to TRBD1 (5 bases). V was shortened by 6 bases and J by 4 bases, with 15 bases between the two germline ends. Germline V gene data show CDR1 as MDHEN and CDR2 as SYDVKM. The CDR3 spans 14 residues. DNA for the CDR3: TGTGCCAGCAGAGTGGGGAGGCAGGGCACTGAAGCTTTCTTT. Translation gives CASRVGRQGTEAFF.

The chain combines TRBV28 with TRBJ1-3; tentatively, D is TRBD1 (6 bases). The CDR3 extends over 14 amino acids. V dropped 6 bases and J dropped 0 bases, with 9 bases sitting between them. CDR1 MDHEN and CDR2 SYDVKM come from the germline V gene. The CDR3 DNA reads as TGTGCCAGCAGGCCACAGGGCTCTGGAAACACCATATATTTT. This translates into CASRPQGSGNTIYF.

In the case of this clone: The same CDR3 is also encoded by other DNA sequences in this sample. The CDR3 nucleotides are TGTGCCAGCTCACCAGGGTCCTATGGCTACACCTTC. Translating it yields CASSPGSYGYTF. The chain links TRBV18 to TRBJ1-2; no reliable D call. Germline lookup yields CDR1 KGHSH and CDR2 LQKENI. V dropped 2 bases and J dropped 4 bases, with 5 bases sitting between them. This CDR3 has 12 amino acids.

This chain joins TRBV25-1 and TRBJ2-3, with a tentative D call TRBD2 (6 bases). Trimming pared 1 base from V and 2 bases from J, leaving 19 bases between. The germline CDR1 and CDR2 sequences are MGHDK and SYGVNS. The CDR3 covers 18 residues. In DNA, the CDR3 is TGTGCCAGCAGTGAATTGGGACTCGGACTCACTAACACAGATACGCAGTATTTT. This encodes CASSELGLGLTNTDTQYF.

About this clone itself: At one boundary the junction diverges from the germline segment, which might be a read error. The chain employs TRBV30 and TRBJ1-5; no clear D gene. Germline V lookup: CDR1 GTSNPN, CDR2 SVGIG (reference sequence). This CDR3 comprises 14 residues. CDR3 residues: CAWSADVGNQSQHF. For the CDR3, the DNA is TGTGCCTGGAGTGCTGACGTTGGCAATCAGTCCCAGCATTTT. Full variable domain (rest looked up from reference TRBV30 and TRBJ1-5): SQTIHQWPATLVQPVGSPLSLECTVEGTSNPNLYWYRQAAGRGLQLLFYSVGIGQISSEVPQNLSASRPQDRQFILSSKKLLLSDSGFYLCAWSADVGNQSQHFGDGTRLSIL.